The 30 T cell receptor beta chains below all came from one sample that was sequenced in a study of human T cells and chemical hapten exposure. Time point given: patch test 3, about 24 weeks after DPC sensitization. The treatment here: therapeutic diphenylcyclopropenone sensitization with weekly scalp DPC. The authors extracted total RNA from unfractionated whole blood. TCRdb processed the RACE reads anew with MiXCR; each CDR3 protein has one entry. The profile shows tens of thousands of distinct CDR3 sequences, about 13% of them singletons. The specimen comprised whole blood, sampled in connection with sensitization to the hapten diphenylcyclopropenone (DPC). These receptors all stem from a woman aged 40 to 50 with alopecia areata. Some clones in this sample may be carry-over from other donors' samples.

Points on this clonotype: A much larger clone differs from this one at a single base, so this may be a read error. The chain couples TRBV12-3 or TRBV12-4 to TRBJ1-1, with D possibly matching TRBD1 (5 bases). CDR3 length equals 12 residues. Trimming stripped 1 base from V and 6 bases from J, with 6 bases between. CDR3 coding DNA: TGTGCCAGCAGTTTAGTGGGGGCTGAAGCTTTCTTT. Translated, it gives CASSLVGAEAFF.

This clonotype has a count of ten or more. The V call is TRBV5-1, the J call TRBJ2-1; D remains unclear. From germline, CDR1 is SGHRS and CDR2 YFSETQ. The V and J ends lost 0 bases and 5 bases respectively, with 12 bases between them. There are 15 residues in the CDR3. The CDR3 DNA reads TGCGCCAGCAGCTTGGCCGCTGTACGAAACAATGAGCAGTTCTTC. Residues: CASSLAAVRNNEQFF. The entire variable domain, with the rest obtained from reference TRBV5-1 and TRBJ2-1, is as follows: KAGVTQTPRYLIKTRGQQVTLSCSPISGHRSVSWYQQTPGQGLQFLFEYFSETQRNKGNFPGRFSGRQFSNSRSEMNVSTLELGDSALYLCASSLAAVRNNEQFFGPGTRLTVL.

Worth noting for this clonotype: This sequence may be a read error, since a much larger clone differs from it by one base. The chain employs TRBV6-5 and TRBJ2-3; TRBD1 aligns across 7 bases. The CDR3 loop spans 14 amino acids. Germline CDR1 reads MNHEY; CDR2 reads SVGAGI. CDR3 in DNA: TGTGTCAGCAGTTGGGGACAGCACACAGATACGCAGTATTTT. Its protein product is CVSSWGQHTDTQYF.

This clonotype was recorded a few times. This chain links TRBV28 with TRBJ2-1, with D perhaps matching TRBD2 (6 bases). The CDR3 runs to 14 residues. V was shortened by 3 bases and J by 3 bases, with 9 bases between the two germline ends. Germline V lookup: CDR1 MDHEN, CDR2 SYDVKM. The CDR3 protein is CASSFAGIYNEQFF. The DNA of the CDR3 is TGTGCCAGCAGTTTTGCGGGAATCTACAATGAGCAGTTCTTC.

This clonotype has more than one count but fewer than ten. The rearrangement uses TRBV4-3 and TRBJ2-7, with TRBD1 as a possible D gene (6 bases). CDR3 length: 14 amino acids. Germline V CDR1 and CDR2: LGHNA, YSLEER. Trimming removed 2 bases from V and 1 base from J, with 9 bases in between. The CDR3 here is CASSQYRVSYEQYF. CDR3 coding DNA: TGCGCCAGCAGCCAATACAGGGTTTCCTACGAGCAGTACTTC.

This clonotype has a count of ten or more. The V and J genes are TRBV3-1 and TRBJ1-1; no definite D call. This CDR3 is built from 13 residues. V was trimmed by 0 bases and J by 4 bases, leaving 6 bases between them. Germline CDR1 is LGHDT and CDR2 is YNNKEL (reference sequence). CDR3 amino acids: CASSQEWSTEAFF. DNA for the CDR3: TGTGCCAGCAGCCAAGAGTGGAGCACTGAAGCTTTCTTT.

At least ten counts were recorded for this clonotype. The chain joins TRBV9 to TRBJ2-7; D perhaps matches TRBD2 (5 bases). V shed 5 bases and J shed 6 bases, with 12 bases lying between them. This CDR3 has 12 residues. CDR1 and CDR2 (germline): SGDLS, YYNGEE. Here the CDR3 DNA reads TGTGCCAGCAGTAGTGGAGGACGCGAGCAGTACTTC. Its translation is CASSSGGREQYF. Drawing the rest from reference TRBV9 and TRBJ2-7, the complete variable domain is DSGVTQTPKHLITATGQRVTLRCSPRSGDLSVYWYQQSLDQGLQFLIQYYNGEERAKGNILERFSAQQFPDLHSELNLSSLELGDSALYFCASSSGGREQYFGPGTRLTVT.

This clonotype has a handful of counts. The J gene is TRBJ1-1, the V gene TRBV11-2; TRBD1 is a possible D gene (5 bases). This CDR3 comprises 14 residues. The V and J ends lost 1 base and 4 bases respectively, with 10 bases between them. The germline V gene has CDR1 SGHAT and CDR2 FQNNGV. The CDR3 bases are TGTGCCAGCAGCTTAGGTGACAGAGGCACTGAAGCTTTCTTT. It translates to CASSLGDRGTEAFF.

This clonotype was recorded many times. The rearrangement joins TRBV7-8 to TRBJ1-4; tentatively, D is TRBD1 (6 bases). V gave up 1 base and J gave up 5 bases, with 11 bases separating them. Germline loops: CDR1 SGHVS, CDR2 FQNEAQ. The CDR3 contains 15 residues. The CDR3 bases are TGTGCCAGCAGCTTAGACGGGGGCAGGAATGAAAAACTGTTTTTT. Its translation is CASSLDGGRNEKLFF. The full variable domain, its missing parts supplied by reference TRBV7-8 and TRBJ1-4, is GAGVSQSPRYKVAKRGQDVALRCDPISGHVSLFWYQQALGQGPEFLTYFQNEAQLDKSGLPSDRFFAERPEGSVSTLKIQRTQQEDSAVYLCASSLDGGRNEKLFFGSGTQLSVL.

The chain is built from TRBV4-1 and TRBJ1-4; no clear D gene. V was pared by 1 base and J by 11 bases, with 11 bases between. CDR1 is MGHRA and CDR2 is YSYEKL in the germline V gene. The CDR3 runs to 13 residues. The CDR3 bases are TGCGCCAGCAGCCAAGGATCAATAGAGAAACTGTTTTTT. Translating gives CASSQGSIEKLFF.

This clonotype has only one observation. V gene TRBV30 combines with J gene TRBJ2-7; D uncertain. The length of the CDR3 is 13 residues. CDR1 GTSNPN and CDR2 SVGIG come from the germline V gene (reference sequence). The germline V and J ends were trimmed by 2 bases and 4 bases, with 12 bases remaining between them. The CDR3 here is CAWSPPQTYEQYF. CDR3 sequence (DNA): TGTGCCTGGAGTCCGCCCCAGACGTACGAGCAGTACTTC.

This clonotype has a handful of counts. The V gene is TRBV4-2, the J gene TRBJ1-6; D is undetermined. V was shortened by 0 bases and J by 10 bases, with 16 bases between the two germline ends. The germline V gene encodes CDR1 LGHNA and CDR2 YNFKEQ. The CDR3 is made up of 16 amino acids. CDR3 bases: TGTGCCAGCAGCCAAGATCTGATCAGGTTTGGCTCACCCCTCCACTTT. It encodes CASSQDLIRFGSPLHF.

The gene calls are TRBV5-5 and TRBJ2-3; the D gene is possibly TRBD2 (7 bases). The CDR3 extends over 16 amino acids. V gave up 4 bases and J gave up 2 bases, with 17 bases separating them. Germline V CDR1 and CDR2: SGHKS, YYEKEE (reference sequence). CDR3 residues: CASSAPGGRSTDTQYF. In DNA, the CDR3 is TGTGCCAGCAGCGCCCCGGGGGGCAGGTCCACAGATACGCAGTATTTT. The variable domain in full, completed from reference TRBV5-5 and TRBJ2-3, reads DAGVTQSPTHLIKTRGQQVTLRCSPISGHKSVSWYQQVLGQGPQFIFQYYEKEERGRGNFPDRFSARQFPNYSSELNVNALLLGDSALYLCASSAPGGRSTDTQYFGPGTRLTVL.

This clonotype was found many times. This chain joins TRBV18 and TRBJ1-1, with D perhaps TRBD1 (5 bases). The V end was cut by 6 bases, the J end by 4 bases, with 18 bases between. CDR1 is KGHSH, CDR2 LQKENI, per germline. CDR3 size: 15 residues. The DNA of the CDR3 is TGTGCCAGCTCCTTACAACAGGCCCAAGGCACTGAAGCTTTCTTT. Amino acids: CASSLQQAQGTEAFF. Looking up the rest from reference TRBV18 and TRBJ1-1 gives the full variable domain: NAGVMQNPRHLVRRRGQEARLRCSPMKGHSHVYWYRQLPEEGLKFMVYLQKENIIDESGMPKERFSAEFPKEGPSILRIQQVVRGDSAAYFCASSLQQAQGTEAFFGQGTRLTVV.

This clonotype has a count of ten or more. The chain has TRBV20-1 and TRBJ2-1; 7 bases map to TRBD2. The CDR3 sequence is 15 residues long. The germline CDR1 and CDR2 sequences are DFQATT and SNEGSKA (reference sequence). V lost 2 bases, J lost 7 bases, and 11 bases stayed unmatched. The CDR3 coding sequence is TGCAGTGCTAGACCCCCGGGACTACTCCGAAATGAGCAGTTCTTC. Its translation: CSARPPGLLRNEQFF.

V usage is TRBV6-1 and J usage is TRBJ2-5; D remains ambiguous. This CDR3 spans 13 amino acids. V lost 7 bases, J lost 0 bases, and 9 bases lay in between. Germline-derived CDR1 and CDR2 are MNHNS and SASEGT. CDR3 residues: CASTSRYQETQYF. DNA of the CDR3: TGTGCCAGCACTTCCCGTTACCAAGAGACCCAGTACTTC.

This rearrangement joins TRBV20-1 to TRBJ2-3; the match to TRBD2 covers 8 bases. V lost 6 bases to trimming and J lost 5 bases; unmatched junction nucleotides: 13. The CDR3 runs 15 residues. CDR1 is DFQATT and CDR2 is SNEGSKA in the germline V gene (reference sequence). CDR3 coding DNA: TGCAGTGCCCGAACACCGGGGGGGCGGGGAGATACGCAGTATTTT. It codes for CSARTPGGRGDTQYF.

This clonotype was observed at least ten times. The chain uses TRBV6-5 and TRBJ2-2; 8 bases are a match to TRBD1. Germline V CDR1 and CDR2: MNHEY, SVGAGI. With V trimmed by 5 bases and J by 4 bases, 6 bases remained unmatched. This CDR3 has 15 amino acids. CDR3 DNA sequence: TGTGCCAGCAGTCCGGACAGGGTACCCACCGGGGAGCTGTTTTTT. Protein: CASSPDRVPTGELFF.

This clonotype occurred a few times. This CDR3 reads CSANQGLGQPQHF. DNA of the CDR3: TGCAGTGCTAACCAGGGGCTGGGGCAGCCCCAGCATTTT. This chain uses TRBV20-1 with TRBJ1-5; the D gene is possibly TRBD1 (6 bases). Germline V gives CDR1 DFQATT, CDR2 SNEGSKA (reference sequence). The CDR3 is made up of 13 amino acids. V was clipped by 4 bases and J by 7 bases, with 14 bases between them.

The V gene is TRBV7-9, the J gene TRBJ2-5; D ambiguous. CDR1 is SEHNR, CDR2 FQNEAQ, per germline (reference sequence). The CDR3 sequence is 12 residues long. V was pared by 0 bases and J by 5 bases, with 4 bases between. CDR3 region: CASSLALETQYF. CDR3 sequence (DNA): TGTGCCAGCAGCTTAGCGCTGGAGACCCAGTACTTC.

This chain links TRBV5-1 with TRBJ2-7; 8 bases are shared with TRBD2. The V segment lost 4 bases and the J segment 6 bases; nucleotides outside the gene matches: 6. Germline-derived CDR1 and CDR2 are SGHRS and YFSETQ. There are 13 residues in the CDR3. DNA for the CDR3: TGCGCCAGCAGCCCCCCGGGAGGGCCCGAGCAGTACTTC. Residues: CASSPPGGPEQYF. The whole variable domain, filled in from reference TRBV5-1 and TRBJ2-7, reads KAGVTQTPRYLIKTRGQQVTLSCSPISGHRSVSWYQQTPGQGLQFLFEYFSETQRNKGNFPGRFSGRQFSNSRSEMNVSTLELGDSALYLCASSPPGGPEQYFGPGTRLTVT.

This clonotype was seen a handful of times. The rearrangement uses TRBV7-2 and TRBJ2-5, with D maybe TRBD1 (5 bases). CDR3 size: 13 residues. Trimming removed 5 bases from V and 1 base from J, with 8 bases in between. Germline V gene data show CDR1 as SGHTA and CDR2 as FQGNSA. The CDR3 nucleotides read TGTGCCAGCAGCCCAGGGTTCCAAGAGACCCAGTACTTC. It specifies CASSPGFQETQYF.

The chain carries TRBV28 and TRBJ1-1, with 8 bases fitting TRBD1. The CDR3 runs to 14 residues. Trimming cost V 11 bases and J 0 bases; bases outside gene matches: 8. CDR1 MDHEN and CDR2 SYDVKM come from the germline V gene. CDR3 residues: CAAQTGAVNTEAFF. For the CDR3, the DNA is TGTGCCGCACAGACAGGGGCGGTGAACACTGAAGCTTTCTTT.

This clonotype was found a few times. The gene calls are TRBV27 and TRBJ2-7; 11 bases map to TRBD2. Looked up from germline, CDR1 is MNHEY and CDR2 is SMNVEV (reference sequence). The CDR3 runs to 14 residues. J gave up 4 bases and V 6 bases, and 5 bases lay outside the gene matches. The DNA for the CDR3 is TGTGCCAGCAGAGGGTTAGCGGGAGGGTACGAGCAGTACTTC. It is translated as CASRGLAGGYEQYF.

This clonotype came up a few times. The chain joins TRBV6-2 or TRBV6-3 to TRBJ1-5; 8 positions match TRBD1. This CDR3 comprises 16 residues. The germline gives CDR1 MNHEY, CDR2 SVGEGT. V lost 6 bases to trimming and J lost 2 bases; unmatched junction nucleotides: 9. CDR3 protein: CASRVTGESGNQPQHF. The CDR3 DNA reads TGTGCCAGCAGGGTGACAGGGGAATCGGGCAATCAGCCCCAGCATTTT.

This chain uses TRBV7-6 with TRBJ2-1; 7 positions agree with TRBD2. Looked up from germline, CDR1 is SGHVS and CDR2 is FNYEAQ. After removal of 2 bases from V and 0 bases from J, the junction contained 4 bases not matched to a gene. This CDR3 is built from 16 residues. The DNA of the CDR3 is TGTGCCAGCAGCTTAATTGGCGGGGGCTCCTACAATGAGCAGTTCTTC. Translation: CASSLIGGGSYNEQFF.

This chain uses TRBV6-2 or TRBV6-3 with TRBJ2-3; 7 bases map to TRBD2. This CDR3 comprises 14 residues. Trimming cost V 6 bases and J 4 bases; bases outside gene matches: 7. CDR1 and CDR2 (germline): MNHEY, SVGEGT. CDR3 nucleotide sequence: TGTGCCAGCAGAGACGGGGGGTCCTCAGATACGCAGTATTTT. Protein: CASRDGGSSDTQYF.

A few counts support this clonotype. The chain links TRBV9 to TRBJ2-5; TRBD2 aligns across 7 bases. This CDR3 spans 13 amino acids. V lost 4 bases and J lost 5; bases outside the gene matches: 5. CDR1 is SGDLS, CDR2 YYNGEE, per germline. In DNA, the CDR3 is TGTGCCAGCAGCTCCGGGGGGTTCGAGACCCAGTACTTC. Translation gives CASSSGGFETQYF.

V usage is TRBV9 and J usage is TRBJ2-5; 8 nucleotides align to TRBD2. This CDR3 is built from 14 residues. Per the germline V gene, CDR1 is SGDLS and CDR2 is YYNGEE. V lost 6 bases to trimming and J lost 3 bases; unmatched junction nucleotides: 7. In DNA form, the CDR3 reads TGTGCCAGCACCCGGGGAGCGGGAGAAGAGACCCAGTACTTC. Amino acid sequence: CASTRGAGEETQYF.

This clonotype has a count of ten or more. The chain links TRBV6-1 to TRBJ1-4; the D is unclear. CDR3 length: 13 amino acids. V dropped 6 bases and J dropped 0 bases, with 5 bases sitting between them. Germline values: CDR1 MNHNS, CDR2 SASEGT. The CDR3 loop reads CASRIATNEKLFF. The CDR3, as DNA: TGTGCCAGCAGAATTGCAACTAATGAAAAACTGTTTTTT.